These T cell receptor beta chains were read from a single sample in a study of blood T cells in healthy people across ages. Using its own MiXCR run on the 5' RACE reads, TCRdb lists one record per CDR3 protein. The data hold approximately 1,000,000 distinct CDR3 sequences, with more than 40% observed a single time. The sample consisted of blood. The receptors were gathered from a woman aged 55-70 years in good health. Each CDR3 is given with its conserved first and last residue.

v_gene: TRBV9; CDR3aa: CASSVESGGNIQYF
v_gene: TRBV12-5; CDR3aa: CASGLSHGREETQYF
v_gene: TRBV14; CDR3aa: CASGRIGQGGVNEQFF
v_gene: TRBV4-1; CDR3aa: CASSQPGISYEQYF
v_gene: TRBV20-1; CDR3aa: CSATKRELLGETQYF
v_gene: TRBV5-1; CDR3aa: CASSLNTARVTEQFF
v_gene: TRBV5-1; CDR3aa: CASSLDDGYNEQFF
v_gene: TRBV10-3; CDR3aa: CAISPTSYEQYF
v_gene: TRBV12-3/TRBV12-4; CDR3aa: CASAGLFATDTQYF
v_gene: TRBV7-9; CDR3aa: CASNRAGGGETQYF
v_gene: TRBV6-6; CDR3aa: CASTRDRVSEQYF
v_gene: TRBV24-1; CDR3aa: CATSIDSRSTDTQYF
v_gene: TRBV5-1; CDR3aa: CASSFIGSYEQFF
v_gene: TRBV6-1; CDR3aa: CASSDPAASYEQYF
v_gene: TRBV28; CDR3aa: CASRPRIAPLEQYF
v_gene: TRBV6-5; CDR3aa: CASSYSTQSRQGASYNEQFF
v_gene: TRBV14; CDR3aa: CASRVSGTGGGGYGYTF
v_gene: TRBV20-1; CDR3aa: CSASIYEQYF
v_gene: TRBV10-3; CDR3aa: CAITTGEGRGDTQYF
v_gene: TRBV2; CDR3aa: CASRYYDTQYF
v_gene: TRBV6-5; CDR3aa: CASSYGNSNQPQHF
v_gene: TRBV2; CDR3aa: CASLLGLGSGANVLTF
v_gene: TRBV20-1; CDR3aa: CSARRQGETYNSPLHF
v_gene: TRBV25-1; CDR3aa: CASSTGGFGELFF
v_gene: TRBV4-1; CDR3aa: CASRQVGAKATEQFF
v_gene: TRBV5-1; CDR3aa: CASSGQRREQYF
v_gene: TRBV20-1; CDR3aa: CSASSYREVGQPQHF
v_gene: TRBV20-1; CDR3aa: CSARDSSGLAGPSSYNEQFF
v_gene: TRBV10-3; CDR3aa: CASRPSAFPDTQYF
v_gene: TRBV10-2; CDR3aa: CASSPGQVKLYEQYF
v_gene: TRBV29-1; CDR3aa: CSAEGGFF